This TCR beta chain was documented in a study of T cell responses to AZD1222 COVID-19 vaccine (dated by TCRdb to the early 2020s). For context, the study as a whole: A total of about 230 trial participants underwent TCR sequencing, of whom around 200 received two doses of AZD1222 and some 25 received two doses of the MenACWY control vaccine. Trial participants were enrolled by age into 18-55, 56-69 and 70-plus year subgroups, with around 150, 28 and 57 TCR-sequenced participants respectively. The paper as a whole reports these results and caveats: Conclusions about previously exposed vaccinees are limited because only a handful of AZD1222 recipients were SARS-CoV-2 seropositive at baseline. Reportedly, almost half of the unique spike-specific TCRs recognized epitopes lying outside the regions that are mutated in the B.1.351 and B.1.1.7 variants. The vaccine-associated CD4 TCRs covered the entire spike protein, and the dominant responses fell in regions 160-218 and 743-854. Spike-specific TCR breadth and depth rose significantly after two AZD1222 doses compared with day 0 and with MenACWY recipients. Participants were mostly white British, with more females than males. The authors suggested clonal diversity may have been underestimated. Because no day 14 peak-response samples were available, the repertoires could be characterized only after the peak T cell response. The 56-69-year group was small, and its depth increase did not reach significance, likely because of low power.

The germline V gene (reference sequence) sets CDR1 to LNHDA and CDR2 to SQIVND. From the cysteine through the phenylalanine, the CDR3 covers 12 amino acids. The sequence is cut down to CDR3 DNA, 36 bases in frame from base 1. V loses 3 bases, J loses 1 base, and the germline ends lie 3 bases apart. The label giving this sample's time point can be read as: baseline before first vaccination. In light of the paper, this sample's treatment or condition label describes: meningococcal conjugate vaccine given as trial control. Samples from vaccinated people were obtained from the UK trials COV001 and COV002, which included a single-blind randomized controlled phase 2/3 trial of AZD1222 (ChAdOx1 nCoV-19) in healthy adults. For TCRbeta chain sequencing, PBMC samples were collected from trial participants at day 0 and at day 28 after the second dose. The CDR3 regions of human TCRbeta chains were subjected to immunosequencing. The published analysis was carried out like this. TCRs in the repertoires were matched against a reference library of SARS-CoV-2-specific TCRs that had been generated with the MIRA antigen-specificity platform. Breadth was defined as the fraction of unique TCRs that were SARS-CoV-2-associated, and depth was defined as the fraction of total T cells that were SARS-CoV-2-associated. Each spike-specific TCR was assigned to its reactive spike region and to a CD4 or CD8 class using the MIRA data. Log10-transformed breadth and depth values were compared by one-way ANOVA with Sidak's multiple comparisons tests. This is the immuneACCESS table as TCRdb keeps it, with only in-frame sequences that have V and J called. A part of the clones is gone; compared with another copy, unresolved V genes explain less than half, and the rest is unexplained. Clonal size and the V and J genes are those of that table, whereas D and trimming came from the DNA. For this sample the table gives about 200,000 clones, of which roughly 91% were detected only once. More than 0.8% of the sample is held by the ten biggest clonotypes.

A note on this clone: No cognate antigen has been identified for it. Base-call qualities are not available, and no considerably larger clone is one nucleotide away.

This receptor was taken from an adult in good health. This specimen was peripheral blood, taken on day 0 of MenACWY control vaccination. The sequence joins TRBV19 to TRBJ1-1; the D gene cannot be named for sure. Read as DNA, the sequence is TGTGCCAGTAGTATCCAGAACACTGAAGCTTTCTTT. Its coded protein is CASSIQNTEAFF.